The TCR beta chain under discussion was sequenced for a study of PD-1 blockade in classical Hodgkin lymphoma. Study-wide findings and caveats: Nivolumab initiation under 1 year post-ASCT meant exclusion.

Using immunoSEQ multiplex PCR, the repertoire was profiled, and TCRdb retains in-frame clones only, with some absent. The sample shows approximately 84,000 clones, 75% to 85% of them seen only once. As concerns this clone: Its specificity is unknown.

Sample time point: cycle 4 day 1 (C4D1), after more than 5 weeks of nivolumab. Every patient was affected by relapse after autologous stem cell transplantation, while exposure to brentuximab vedotin was not uniform. The CDR3 sequence is 15 residues long. The germline gives CDR1 MDHEN, CDR2 SYDVKM. V was pared by 4 bases and J by 0 bases, with 10 bases between. Sample: peripheral blood mononuclear cells (PBMCs), taken before the fourth cycle of nivolumab. This receptor was identified in a human donor with classical Hodgkin lymphoma. This chain uses TRBV28 with TRBJ1-3; no reliable D call. CDR3 protein: CASSSPGFSGNTIYF. The CDR3 nucleotides are TGTGCCAGCAGTTCCCCGGGGTTCTCTGGAAACACCATATATTTT.